This TCR beta chain was recovered during a study of cytomegalovirus exposure and HLA in healthy donors (dated by TCRdb to 2015 to 2018). About the full investigation: According to a later analysis, the roughly 130 validation repertoires were produced on the same platform as the 700 or so repertoires of the first cohort. Besides the first cohort of around 670 subjects, a separate validation cohort made up of 120 different subjects was used. High-throughput TCR immunosequencing, statistical association of individual TCRs with disease status, and machine learning were combined to predict cytomegalovirus infection status. The study aimed to test whether signatures of past pathogen exposure could be identified by cataloging public T cell receptors.

With respect to this clone: Its cognate antigen has yet to be identified. No qualities accompany the bases; no much larger clone lies one base away.

The paper as a whole reports these results and caveats: In the study, 150 to 200 TCR beta chains were listed as associated with cytomegalovirus. It was suggested by the authors that the approach could potentially be generalized to other disease states and immunological phenotypes. A few of the identified cytomegalovirus-associated TCR beta chains were confirmed in vitro to be specific for cytomegalovirus antigens. A later analysis found that TCRs clustered in the first cohort also tended to co-occur in the 130 or so validation repertoires, with more than 90% of cluster scores above 0. While some public TCRs were present in many individuals, most TCR sequences turned up only very rarely across donors. In both the original and validation cohorts, the classifier was reported to diagnose cytomegalovirus status with high specificity and sensitivity. A later analysis lacked HLA typing for the validation cohort, so it scored co-occurrence in that cohort across all 110 or so repertoires.

Trimming removed 0 bases from V and 1 base from J; the gene matches leave 3 bases unexplained. From the germline V gene, CDR1 is SGHRS and CDR2 is YFSETQ. Counted from cysteine to phenylalanine, this CDR3 has 16 amino acids. Solely the CDR3 DNA is kept, with 48 bases framed from the first base. Donors formed part of the validation cohort, which comprised 120 subjects and was distinct from the first cohort of some 700 subjects. Library method: the immunoSEQ multiplex PCR assay. In the original analysis: A statistical classification framework was built for diagnosing cytomegalovirus status from the catalog of TCR beta chain sequences. Here the immuneACCESS table is served through TCRdb, limited to in-frame sequences with V and J called. Missing clones are a known gap in these copies; in checked studies unresolved V genes cover under half, and the rest lacks a known reason. The V and J calls and clone size were taken over from that table, and D and trimming were inferred from the DNA. For this sample there are some 200,000 clones; 85% to 95% appear just once. The top ten hold approximately 0.99% of the sample.

The V and J genes are TRBV5-1 and TRBJ2-2, with 7 bases in between that match TRBD1. The clonotype was recovered from a woman aged 18 to 35 in good health and CMV-seronegative. The material sequenced was PBMCs. At the DNA level, the sequence is TGCGCCAGCAGCTTGGCCCCAGGGGGGAACACCGGGGAGCTGTTTTTT. Its product reads: CASSLAPGGNTGELFF. The reference TRBV5-1 and TRBJ2-2 proteins fill in what lies around the CDR3, so the full variable domain reads KAGVTQTPRYLIKTRGQQVTLSCSPISGHRSVSWYQQTPGQGLQFLFEYFSETQRNKGNFPGRFSGRQFSNSRSEMNVSTLELGDSALYLCASSLAPGGNTGELFFGEGSRLTVL.